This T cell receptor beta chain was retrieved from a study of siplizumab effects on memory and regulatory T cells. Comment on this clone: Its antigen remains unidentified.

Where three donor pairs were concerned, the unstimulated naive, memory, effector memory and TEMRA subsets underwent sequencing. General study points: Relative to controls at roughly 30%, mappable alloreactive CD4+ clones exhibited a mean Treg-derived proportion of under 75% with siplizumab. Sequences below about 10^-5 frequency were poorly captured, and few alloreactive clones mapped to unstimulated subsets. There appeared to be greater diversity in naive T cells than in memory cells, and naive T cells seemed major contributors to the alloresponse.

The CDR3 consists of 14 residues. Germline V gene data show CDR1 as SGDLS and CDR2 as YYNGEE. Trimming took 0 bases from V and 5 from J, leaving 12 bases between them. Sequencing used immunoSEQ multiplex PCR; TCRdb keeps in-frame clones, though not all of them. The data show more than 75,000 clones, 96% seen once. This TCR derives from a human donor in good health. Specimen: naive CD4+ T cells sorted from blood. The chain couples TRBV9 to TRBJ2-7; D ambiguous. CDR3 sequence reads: CASSVDVGSHEQYF. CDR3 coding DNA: TGTGCCAGCAGCGTAGACGTGGGAAGCCACGAGCAGTACTTC.